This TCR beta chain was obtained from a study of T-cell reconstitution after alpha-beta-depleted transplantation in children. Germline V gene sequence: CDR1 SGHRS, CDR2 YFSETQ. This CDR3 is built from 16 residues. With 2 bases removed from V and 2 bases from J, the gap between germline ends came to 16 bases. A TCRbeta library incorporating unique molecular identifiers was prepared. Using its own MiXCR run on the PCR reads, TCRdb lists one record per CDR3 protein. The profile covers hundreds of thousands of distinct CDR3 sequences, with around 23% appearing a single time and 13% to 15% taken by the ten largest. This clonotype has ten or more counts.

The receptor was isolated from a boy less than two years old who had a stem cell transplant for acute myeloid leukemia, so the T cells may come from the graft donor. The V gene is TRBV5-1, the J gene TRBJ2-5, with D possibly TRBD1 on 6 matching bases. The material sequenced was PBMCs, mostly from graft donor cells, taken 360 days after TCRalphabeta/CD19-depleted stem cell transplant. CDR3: CASSFIGGQRQETQYF. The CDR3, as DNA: TGCGCCAGCAGCTTTATCGGCGGACAGAGACAAGAGACCCAGTACTTC.